The 9 T cell receptor beta chains below come from one sample, sequenced in a study of identical twins. TCRdb re-called the 5' RACE reads through MiXCR, storing one row per CDR3 protein. This table holds some 590,000 distinct CDR3 sequences, approximately 10% found once. In addition, the sample was reused for a study of yellow fever vaccine responses in identical twins.

Material for sequencing was PBMCs. The receptors originated from a woman between 18 and 29 years old in good health.

This clonotype was counted many times. V usage is TRBV7-9 and J usage is TRBJ2-7; D is unclear. There are 12 residues in the CDR3. V was shortened by 5 bases and J by 4 bases, with 9 bases between the two germline ends. CDR1 is SEHNR, CDR2 FQNEAQ, per germline (reference sequence). The CDR3 bases are TGTGCCAGCAGCCCCGACAATTACGAGCAGTACTTC. Its protein is CASSPDNYEQYF.

This clonotype was counted a few times. The J gene is TRBJ2-7, the V gene TRBV6-2 or TRBV6-3; D is unclear. The V end lost 5 bases, the J end lost 0 bases, and 14 bases lay between the germline ends. Per germline, CDR1 MNHEY and CDR2 SVGEGT. There are 15 residues in the CDR3. The CDR3 reads CASSPLSTVSYEQYF. Here the CDR3 DNA reads TGTGCCAGCAGTCCCCTCAGCACCGTCTCCTACGAGCAGTACTTC.

A remark on this clonotype: At one end the junction does not follow the germline gene, possibly because of a read error. The chain is built from TRBV12-3 or TRBV12-4 and TRBJ2-7; the match to TRBD2 covers 14 bases. This CDR3 is built from 18 residues. CDR3 in amino acids: CACSSQPGTSGRPREQYF. In nucleotides, the CDR3 is TGTGCCTGCAGTTCCCAACCCGGGACTAGCGGGAGACCCAGGGAGCAGTACTTC.

The genes are TRBV4-3 and TRBJ2-2; tentative D call: TRBD1 (6 bases). The germline CDR1 and CDR2 sequences are LGHNA and YSLEER. The CDR3 has 15 amino acids. The V and J ends lost 10 bases and 5 bases respectively, with 20 bases between them. The DNA for the CDR3 is TGCGCCACCTCGCCTCAGGGGCAGTGTACCGGGGAGCTGTTTTTT. Encoded protein: CATSPQGQCTGELFF.

This clonotype was seen more than once but under ten times. This chain connects TRBV5-1 to TRBJ1-1, with 7 bases lining up with TRBD1. With V trimmed by 2 bases and J by 10 bases, 8 bases remained unmatched. The CDR3 length is 13 residues. CDR1 and CDR2 (germline): SGHRS, YFSETQ. Here the CDR3 DNA reads TGCGCCAGCAGCTTCCGGGACAGAACGGGAGCTTTCTTT. Translating gives CASSFRDRTGAFF.

This chain connects TRBV2 to TRBJ2-5, with TRBD2 matching over 10 bases. The CDR3 is 15 amino acids. The germline V gene has CDR1 SNHLY and CDR2 FYNNEI. After removal of 5 bases from V and 5 bases from J, the junction contained 8 bases not matched to a gene. The CDR3 region is CASSQSGRAHETQYF. The CDR3 region has the DNA TGTGCCAGCAGTCAAAGCGGGAGGGCTCATGAGACCCAGTACTTC.

In this sample, this clonotype turned up many times. The gene calls are TRBV29-1 and TRBJ2-7; TRBD2 might be the D (5 bases). V was trimmed by 4 bases and J by 3 bases, leaving 10 bases between them. The CDR3 has 12 residues. Germline V gene sequence: CDR1 SQVTM, CDR2 ANQGSEA. DNA of the CDR3: TGCAGCGTTGTTAGCGACCTCTACGAGCAGTACTTC. It is translated as CSVVSDLYEQYF.

This clonotype has ten or more counts. V gene TRBV10-3 combines with J gene TRBJ2-1, with D perhaps being TRBD1 or TRBD2 (6 bases each). V lost 2 bases, J lost 14 bases, and 16 bases lay in between. Germline V gene lookup returns CDR1 ENHRY and CDR2 SYGVKD. The CDR3 sequence is 13 residues long. The CDR3 DNA reads TGTGCCATCAGTGAGGAGGGGGAGGTTTTTAAGTTCTTC. As protein: CAISEEGEVFKFF.

The sample holds many counts of this clonotype. V and J are TRBV7-9 and TRBJ2-2; D is uncertain. V was shortened by 2 bases and J by 6 bases, with 4 bases between the two germline ends. Germline lookup yields CDR1 SEHNR and CDR2 FQNEAQ (reference sequence). This CDR3 is built from 12 residues. The CDR3 loop reads CASSLSPGELFF. As DNA, the CDR3 is TGTGCCAGCAGCTTAAGTCCCGGGGAGCTGTTTTTT.